The clone carrying this TCR beta chain is a singleton in its sample. The data originate from a study of technical replicates of blood from a handful of donors. Sequencing was performed with immunoSEQ multiplex PCR; in TCRdb, only in-frame clones are kept and a portion is missing. The sample holds approximately 99,000 clones, 95% seen once. Trimming removed 8 bases from V and 3 bases from J; junction bases left unmatched: 4. From germline, CDR1 is SNHLY and CDR2 FYNNEI. CDR3 length equals 14 residues. The clonotype originates from a human donor in good health. The chain is built from TRBV2 and TRBJ2-1; 10 nucleotides line up with TRBD2. The sequenced sample was T cells isolated from PBMCs. The DNA of the CDR3 is TGTGCCAGCCGAGCGGGAGGGTTCTACAATGAGCAGTTCTTC. Its translation is CASRAGGFYNEQFF.